This record covers a single T cell receptor beta chain. This clonotype showed up just a few times. Its antigen is currently not known. Nothing much larger sits one base from this clone, and base qualities are not available. This record belongs to a study of post-analysis software for immune sequencing data (dated by TCRdb to between 2014 and 2016). Describing the broader study: The recorded disease courses included relapsing-remitting, secondary progressive and progressive-relapsing multiple sclerosis, and some patients had no subtype annotation. The patient repertoires were compared against 11 previously published healthy control repertoires obtained from donors aged roughly 6 to 28 years. A subset of samples was prepared in parallel using single-end sample barcoding, then pooled and co-amplified after Illumina adapter ligation. On the study overall, not on this receptor specifically: The multiple sclerosis patient group was slightly younger than the control group. Significantly higher frequencies in patients than in controls were found for about five TRBV segments, including TRBV5-6, TRBV5-1 and TRBV20-1. Compared with controls, multiple sclerosis patients had significantly lower normalized Chao1 diversity, a finding suggesting substantial peripheral T-cell clonal expansion. Strong co-clustering of samples prepared in the same batch was shown by direct clustering with F measure, prompting a batch-effect correction.

TCR beta repertoires were profiled from peripheral blood of about a dozen young patients with multiple sclerosis to demonstrate the VDJtools post-analysis software. The multiple sclerosis patients were children and adolescents ranging in age from roughly 6 to 15 years. Receptor amplification or capture employed PCR. TCRdb lists the instrument as Illumina HiSeq 2500. Unique molecular identifiers were incorporated into TCR beta cDNA libraries to reduce PCR and sequencing biases. Every 1 to 10 million input T cells yielded around 500,000 cDNA molecules, meaning each molecule approximated one T cell. Patient libraries were prepared and sequenced with the same protocol used for the earlier healthy control dataset. Samples belonging to the same batch were prepared together, multiplexed and sequenced on a shared HiSeq lane. For the original study's pipeline: Raw barcoded reads were processed with MIGEC, discarding single-read molecular identifier groups before consensus assembly and CDR3 extraction. VDJtools was used for post-analysis of the clonotype tables, with diversity normalized by down-sampling every dataset to the smallest sample size. In repertoire overlap clustering, CDR3 amino acid sequences, but not nucleotide sequences, were matched to correct batch-related cross-sample contamination. In-frame beta chains were kept once TCRdb had trimmed the public reads at Q25 with fastp and called clones with MiXCR. Each record represents a unique CDR3 protein, reported with the most common genes and DNA among its rows. The V and J calls here are based on TCRdb, not the publication. A total of hundreds of thousands of distinct CDR3 sequences appear in this sample, approximately 60% of them only once. The leading ten clones occupy about 10% of the sample.

The CDR3 contains 14 residues, cysteine and phenylalanine counted. Only CDR3 DNA remains: 42 bases, in frame from the first base. At the junction V is shortened by 3 bases and J by 4 bases, with 14 bases in between. From a lookup of the germline V gene (reference sequence), CDR1 and CDR2 are DFQATT and SNEGSKA. The sequence was collected from a girl aged 2-10 years with multiple sclerosis. Material: blood. The chain is made from TRBV20-1 and TRBJ2-3, with a tentative D call of TRBD1 or TRBD2, each matching 5 bases. The DNA reads TGCAGTGCTAGGGGTCGGTCGGGACCAGATACGCAGTATTTT. The translation is CSARGRSGPDTQYF.